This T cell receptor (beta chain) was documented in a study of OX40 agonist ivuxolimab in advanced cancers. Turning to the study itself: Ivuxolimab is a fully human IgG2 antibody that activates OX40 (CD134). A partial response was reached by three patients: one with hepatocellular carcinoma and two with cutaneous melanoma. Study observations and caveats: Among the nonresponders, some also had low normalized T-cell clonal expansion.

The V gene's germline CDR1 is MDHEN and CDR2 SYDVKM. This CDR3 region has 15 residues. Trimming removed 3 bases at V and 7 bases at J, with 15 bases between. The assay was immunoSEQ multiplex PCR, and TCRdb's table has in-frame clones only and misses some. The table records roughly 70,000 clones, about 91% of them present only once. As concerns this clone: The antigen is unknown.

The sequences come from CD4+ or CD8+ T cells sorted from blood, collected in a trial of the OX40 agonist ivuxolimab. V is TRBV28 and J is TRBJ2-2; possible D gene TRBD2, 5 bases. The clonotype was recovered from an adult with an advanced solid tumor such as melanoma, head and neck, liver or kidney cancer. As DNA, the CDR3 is TGTGCCAGCAGTTTCTACGAGCGGTACAGCGGGGAGCTGTTTTTT. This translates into CASSFYERYSGELFF.